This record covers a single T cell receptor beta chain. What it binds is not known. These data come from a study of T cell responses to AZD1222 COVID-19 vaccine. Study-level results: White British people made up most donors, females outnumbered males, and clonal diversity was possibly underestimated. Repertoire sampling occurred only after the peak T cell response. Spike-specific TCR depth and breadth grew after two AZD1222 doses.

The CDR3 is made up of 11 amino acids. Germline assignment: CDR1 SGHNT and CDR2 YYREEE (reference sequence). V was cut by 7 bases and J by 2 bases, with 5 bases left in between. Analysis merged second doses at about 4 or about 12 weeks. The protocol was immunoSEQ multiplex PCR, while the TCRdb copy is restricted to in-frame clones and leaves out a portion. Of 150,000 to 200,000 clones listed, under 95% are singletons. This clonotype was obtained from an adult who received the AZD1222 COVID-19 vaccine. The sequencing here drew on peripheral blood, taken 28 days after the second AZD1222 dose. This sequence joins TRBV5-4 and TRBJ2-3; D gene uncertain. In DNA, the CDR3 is TGTGCCAGCTCTTACACAGATACGCAGTATTTT. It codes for CASSYTDTQYF. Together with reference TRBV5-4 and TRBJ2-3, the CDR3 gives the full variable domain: ETGVTQSPTHLIKTRGQQVTLRCSSQSGHNTVSWYQQALGQGPQFIFQYYREEENGRGNFPPRFSGLQFPNYSSELNVNALELDDSALYLCASSYTDTQYFGPGTRLTVL.